This T cell receptor (beta chain) was captured by sequencing in a study of blood T cell repertoires in COVID-19. Study summary: Whether acute or convalescent, the COVID-19 samples came from the United States, Italy and Spain. Sources were T cells, B-cell-depleted T cells, or PBMCs; the material itself was cDNA or gDNA.

This clone was recorded once. The CDR3 extends over 16 amino acids. V lost 3 bases and J lost 0, with 13 bases in between. Germline lookup yields CDR1 MGHDK and CDR2 SYGVNS. Methods used by the authors: Nucleated cell number was recorded as an estimate derived from reference gene primer amplification. Method: immunoSEQ multiplex PCR; TCRdb's copy keeps in-frame clones and lacks some. For V, J and clone size, that table is used; D and trimming come from the DNA. The data show 150,000 to 200,000 clones, roughly 83% seen once. The sample consisted of peripheral blood. This TCR was sampled from an older woman with acute or convalescent COVID-19. The gene calls are TRBV25-1 and TRBJ2-3; tentative D call: TRBD2 (5 bases). The CDR3 here is CASSENRGTSTDTQYF. CDR3 sequence (DNA): TGTGCCAGCAGTGAGAACCGGGGTACTAGCACAGATACGCAGTATTTT. The variable domain in full, with the rest retrieved from reference TRBV25-1 and TRBJ2-3, is EADIYQTPRYLVIGTGKKITLECSQTMGHDKMYWYQQDPGMELHLIHYSYGVNSTEKGDLSSESTVSRIRTEHFPLTLESARPSHTSQYLCASSENRGTSTDTQYFGPGTRLTVL.